Each of the 25 T cell receptor beta chains below was sequenced from the same sample in a study of cytomegalovirus exposure and HLA in healthy donors (dated by TCRdb to about 2017). Libraries were made using the immunoSEQ multiplex PCR assay. For the multiplex PCR, a mixture combining 60 forward primers for TCR Vbeta segments and 13 reverse primers for TCR Jbeta segments was used. Sourced from immuneACCESS, this table was stored by TCRdb with only in-frame sequences that have V and J called. A share of the clones is absent; for the studies checked, an unresolved V gene accounts for under half, and the remainder has no known explanation. The table for this sample lists 150,000 or so clones; roughly 71% of them were counted only once. The top ten clones comprise around 7% of the sample. The specimen sequenced was PBMCs. These receptors were taken from a man younger than 40 in good health and CMV-seronegative.

V is TRBV28 and J is TRBJ2-1, with 8 bases aligning to TRBD2. Germline loops: CDR1 MDHEN, CDR2 SYDVKM. V gave up 6 bases and J gave up 4 bases; unmatched junction bases: 8. The CDR3 has 15 residues. The CDR3 coding sequence is TGTGCCAGCAGATCCGGTAGCGGGGTTTACAATGAGCAGTTCTTC. Translation: CASRSGSGVYNEQFF.

V and J are TRBV6-5 and TRBJ1-2, with a tentative D call TRBD1 (5 bases). The CDR3 contains 14 residues. Trimming took 7 bases from V and 3 from J, leaving 15 bases between them. Germline V lookup: CDR1 MNHEY, CDR2 SVGAGI. CDR3 region: CASKKAGGDYGYTF. The CDR3 nucleotides are TGTGCCAGCAAGAAGGCAGGAGGGGACTATGGCTACACCTTC.

Comments on this clone: A read error may produce the germline difference seen at one junction end. The chain combines TRBV19 with TRBJ2-6, with D maybe TRBD1 (5 bases). Germline CDR1 reads LNHDA; CDR2 reads SQIVND (reference sequence). The CDR3 is 17 residues long. The CDR3 reads CASSIWAGSTGANGLTF. The DNA of the CDR3 is TGTGCCAGTAGTATTTGGGCAGGTTCAACTGGGGCCAACGGCCTGACTTTC.

The rearrangement joins TRBV6-5 to TRBJ1-6; 7 nucleotides align to TRBD1. The CDR3 is 12 amino acids. Losses at the gene ends were 7 bases for V and 8 bases for J; bases not matched to a gene: 2. Germline assignment: CDR1 MNHEY and CDR2 SVGAGI. CDR3 in amino acids: CASTTGDSPLHF. The CDR3, as DNA: TGTGCCAGCACCACAGGGGATTCACCCCTCCACTTT.

The gene calls are TRBV19 and TRBJ1-2; tentative D call: TRBD1 (6 bases). Between the trimmed V and J ends, which lost 5 bases and 4 bases, there was a span of 14 bases. There are 14 residues in the CDR3. Looked up from germline, CDR1 is LNHDA and CDR2 is SQIVND (reference sequence). The CDR3 loop reads CASSLQGYGYGYTF. Here the CDR3 DNA reads TGTGCCAGTAGTTTACAGGGTTATGGCTATGGCTACACCTTC. The variable domain in full, completed from reference TRBV19 and TRBJ1-2, reads DGGITQSPKYLFRKEGQNVTLSCEQNLNHDAMYWYRQDPGQGLRLIYYSQIVNDFQKGDIAEGYSVSREKKESFPLTVTSAQKNPTAFYLCASSLQGYGYGYTFGSGTRLTVV.

This clone was picked up a small number of times. CDR3 protein: CASSQGPQLAGSYEQYF. CDR3 coding DNA: TGCGCCAGCAGCCAGGGCCCTCAACTAGCGGGAAGTTACGAGCAGTACTTC. The chain is built from TRBV4-1 and TRBJ2-7; 10 nucleotides agree with TRBD2. Germline V gene data show CDR1 as MGHRA and CDR2 as YSYEKL. This CDR3 has 17 residues. V trimming: 3 bases; J trimming: 4 bases; junction bases outside the gene matches: 12.

The genes are TRBV7-8 and TRBJ2-7; D may be TRBD2 (5 bases). V was shortened by 5 bases and J by 0 bases, with 14 bases between the two germline ends. The CDR3 is 15 amino acids. Germline V gives CDR1 SGHVS, CDR2 FQNEAQ. The CDR3 loop reads CASSLDSLSSYEQYF. CDR3 nucleotide sequence: TGTGCCAGCAGCCTGGACTCCCTTAGCTCCTACGAGCAGTACTTC.

The CDR3 region is CASSLDTSGYNEQFF. For the CDR3, the DNA is TGCGCCAGCAGCTTGGATACTAGCGGATACAATGAGCAGTTCTTC. This sequence joins TRBV5-1 and TRBJ2-1; 8 bases agree with TRBD2. V lost 0 bases to trimming and J lost 4 bases; unmatched junction nucleotides: 3. CDR3 length: 15 amino acids. Germline CDR1 reads SGHRS; CDR2 reads YFSETQ.

The V and J genes are TRBV29-1 and TRBJ2-1; D is perhaps TRBD2 (5 bases). Germline values: CDR1 SQVTM, CDR2 ANQGSEA. V was cut by 0 bases and J by 6 bases, with 9 bases left in between. The CDR3 runs 13 residues. CDR3: CSVEEERGNEQFF. CDR3 coding DNA: TGCAGCGTTGAAGAGGAACGGGGCAATGAGCAGTTCTTC.

This chain connects TRBV5-1 to TRBJ2-5; a weak D match, TRBD2 (5 bases). Trimming left V 3 bases short and J 5 bases short, with 11 bases between. Germline V CDR1 and CDR2: SGHRS, YFSETQ. The CDR3 is made up of 13 amino acids. The CDR3 sequence is CASSSGVGETQYF. The CDR3 coding sequence is TGCGCCAGCAGCTCCGGGGTTGGGGAGACCCAGTACTTC.

The chain employs TRBV7-2 and TRBJ2-7, with TRBD1 identical over 7 bases. This CDR3 has 14 amino acids. Germline trimming cut 4 bases from V and 3 bases from J; bases unmatched to any gene: 6. Germline loops: CDR1 SGHTA, CDR2 FQGNSA. The CDR3 sequence is CASSSGQEYYEQYF. In DNA form, the CDR3 reads TGTGCCAGCAGCTCCGGACAGGAGTACTACGAGCAGTACTTC.

The gene calls are TRBV5-4 and TRBJ2-7; TRBD1 matches at 8 bases. The junction had 12 bases not matched to a gene; V was cut back by 6 bases and J by 4 bases. Germline V CDR1 and CDR2: SGHNT, YYREEE (reference sequence). This CDR3 spans 15 amino acids. The CDR3 region has the DNA TGTGCCAGCACCTATGACAGGGGTTTGGGATACGAGCAGTACTTC. It specifies CASTYDRGLGYEQYF. The whole variable domain, remainder taken from reference TRBV5-4 and TRBJ2-7, is ETGVTQSPTHLIKTRGQQVTLRCSSQSGHNTVSWYQQALGQGPQFIFQYYREEENGRGNFPPRFSGLQFPNYSSELNVNALELDDSALYLCASTYDRGLGYEQYFGPGTRLTVT.

This clone was seen a few times. The chain carries TRBV5-1 and TRBJ1-1; TRBD1 matches 11 bases. The CDR3 sequence is 17 residues long. CDR1 is SGHRS and CDR2 is YFSETQ in the germline V gene. V lost 3 bases, J lost 3 bases, and 10 bases stayed unmatched. In DNA form, the CDR3 reads TGCGCCAGCAGCTGGGGAGGGACAGGGGGACCCTACACTGAAGCTTTCTTT. Encoded protein: CASSWGGTGGPYTEAFF.

In its sample, this clone was seen a few times. The chain links TRBV5-6 to TRBJ1-5; D gene unclear. There are 12 residues in the CDR3. Trimming left V 0 bases short and J 7 bases short, with 5 bases between. Germline V CDR1 and CDR2: SGHDT, YYEEEE. This chain's CDR3 is CASSLVGQPQHF. CDR3 in DNA: TGTGCCAGCAGCTTGGTGGGCCAGCCCCAGCATTTT.

Regarding this clone: Its ends do not fully match the called genes, so a read error is possible. The V gene is TRBV28, the J gene TRBJ2-6; 13 positions match TRBD2. This CDR3 is 21 amino acids long. Germline V gene lookup returns CDR1 MDHEN and CDR2 SYDVKM. CDR3 coding DNA: TGTGCCAGCAGATCCCCCGGGACTAGCGGGAAGGGGGAAGGAGGGGCCAACGGCCTGACTTTC. Translation gives CASRSPGTSGKGEGGANGLTF.

This clone has only a few counts. This chain links TRBV5-1 with TRBJ2-2; 7 positions match TRBD2. Germline CDR1 reads SGHRS; CDR2 reads YFSETQ. The trim removed 7 bases at V and 2 bases at J, leaving 8 bases unmatched. This CDR3 is built from 15 residues. CDR3: CASGRALQNTGELFF. The CDR3 bases are TGCGCCAGCGGGAGGGCTCTCCAAAACACCGGGGAGCTGTTTTTT.

V and J are TRBV7-3 and TRBJ2-2, with TRBD2 as a possible D gene (5 bases). Germline V lookup: CDR1 SGHTA, CDR2 FQGTGA. V was pared by 5 bases and J by 6 bases, with 16 bases between. The CDR3 length is 15 residues. The CDR3 DNA reads as TGTGCCAGCAGCCCAGCACGGGGTGGGTCCGGGGAGCTGTTTTTT. Its protein is CASSPARGGSGELFF.

The CDR3 region has the DNA TGTGCCAACCGGGCGGGGGGTGAGCAGTTCTTC. This sequence encodes CANRAGGEQFF. The rearrangement joins TRBV2 to TRBJ2-1, with TRBD2 identical over 8 bases. V shed 10 bases and J 9 bases; nucleotides not matched to a gene: 5. This CDR3 has 11 residues. Germline lookup yields CDR1 SNHLY and CDR2 FYNNEI.

This clone was found once. The chain has TRBV7-8 and TRBJ2-1; perhaps TRBD2 as D (6 bases). Germline lookup yields CDR1 SGHVS and CDR2 FQNEAQ. V dropped 5 bases and J dropped 0 bases, with 11 bases sitting between them. The CDR3 loop spans 15 amino acids. The CDR3 reads CASSQRLDSYNEQFF. For the CDR3, the DNA is TGTGCCAGCAGCCAGAGACTAGACTCCTACAATGAGCAGTTCTTC.

The V gene is TRBV6-1, the J gene TRBJ2-7; 7 bases are shared with TRBD2. V shed 6 bases and J 5 bases; nucleotides not matched to a gene: 7. This CDR3 contains 13 residues. The germline V gene encodes CDR1 MNHNS and CDR2 SASEGT. This CDR3 reads CASSYGRNDEQYF. The CDR3 DNA follows: TGTGCCAGCAGCTACGGGAGGAACGACGAGCAGTACTTC.

This rearrangement joins TRBV28 to TRBJ2-5; TRBD2 matches 11 bases. V was clipped by 3 bases and J by 2 bases; unmatched bases: 2. This CDR3 is 15 amino acids long. Looked up from germline, CDR1 is MDHEN and CDR2 is SYDVKM. CDR3 DNA: TGTGCCAGCAGTTTTATAGCGGGGGGGCAAGAGACCCAGTACTTC. Protein: CASSFIAGGQETQYF.

The gene calls are TRBV19 and TRBJ2-5, with D possibly TRBD1 on 5 matching bases. The V end lost 3 bases, the J end lost 4 bases, and 15 bases lay between the germline ends. This CDR3 has 15 amino acids. CDR1 is LNHDA, CDR2 SQIVND, per germline (reference sequence). The CDR3 region is CASSIGGRAGETQYF. The CDR3 region has the DNA TGTGCCAGTAGTATCGGCGGCAGGGCAGGAGAGACCCAGTACTTC. Looking up the rest from reference TRBV19 and TRBJ2-5 gives the full variable domain: DGGITQSPKYLFRKEGQNVTLSCEQNLNHDAMYWYRQDPGQGLRLIYYSQIVNDFQKGDIAEGYSVSREKKESFPLTVTSAQKNPTAFYLCASSIGGRAGETQYFGPGTRLLVL.

The chain joins TRBV4-1 to TRBJ2-7; possibly TRBD1 for D (6 bases). The CDR3 is 16 residues long. Per germline, CDR1 MGHRA and CDR2 YSYEKL. V was pared by 0 bases and J by 3 bases, with 15 bases between. The CDR3 DNA follows: TGCGCCAGCAGCCAAGATCGGGATCAGGGGAACTACGAGCAGTACTTC. It encodes CASSQDRDQGNYEQYF.

The CDR3 here is CSVATSGRGSDTQYF. The CDR3 nucleotides are TGCAGCGTTGCAACTAGCGGGAGGGGATCAGATACGCAGTATTTT. The V and J genes are TRBV29-1 and TRBJ2-3; TRBD2 matches 13 bases. This CDR3 comprises 15 residues. V shed 4 bases, J shed 4 bases, and the junction held 5 bases outside the gene matches. Looked up from germline, CDR1 is SQVTM and CDR2 is ANQGSEA.

The chain carries TRBV15 and TRBJ1-3; D may be TRBD1 (5 bases). The CDR3 length is 19 residues. CDR1 LNHNV and CDR2 YYDKDF come from the germline V gene (reference sequence). V gave up 1 base and J gave up 1 base, with 20 bases separating them. The CDR3 sequence: CATSRGPGTGETSGNTIYF. The CDR3 region has the DNA TGTGCCACCAGCAGAGGGCCCGGAACAGGAGAGACTTCTGGAAACACCATATATTTT.